The T cell receptor beta chain described here comes from a study of T-cell reconstitution after alpha-beta-depleted transplantation in children. Study observations and caveats: Diversity and T-cell counts at one year after transplant derived mostly from new T cells. There were some patients whose high TCRbeta diversity at day 60 came from surviving recipient T cells and thymic progenitors. About two months after transplant, alpha-beta T cells reportedly came from several hundred expanded graft clones.

Trimming took 5 bases from V and 8 from J, leaving 13 bases between them. The CDR3 extends over 13 amino acids. CDR1 is LNHNV, CDR2 YYDKDF, per germline (reference sequence). Researchers prepared the TCRbeta library using unique molecular identifiers, the study reports. TCRdb ran MiXCR on the PCR reads and lists one entry per CDR3 protein. The top ten clones hold around 36% of a sample with 500,000 to 750,000 distinct CDR3 sequences, over 20% of them seen once. Details on this clonotype: The antigen is not known.

The specimen comprised PBMCs, sampled before TCRalphabeta/CD19-depleted stem cell transplant. The sequence was collected from a boy in the first two years of life with Wiskott-Aldrich syndrome, due to receive a stem cell transplant. This chain connects TRBV15 to TRBJ2-1; D uncertain. CDR3 loop: CATSYRLRYEQFF. The CDR3 DNA follows: TGTGCCACCAGCTACCGTCTTCGTTATGAGCAGTTCTTC.